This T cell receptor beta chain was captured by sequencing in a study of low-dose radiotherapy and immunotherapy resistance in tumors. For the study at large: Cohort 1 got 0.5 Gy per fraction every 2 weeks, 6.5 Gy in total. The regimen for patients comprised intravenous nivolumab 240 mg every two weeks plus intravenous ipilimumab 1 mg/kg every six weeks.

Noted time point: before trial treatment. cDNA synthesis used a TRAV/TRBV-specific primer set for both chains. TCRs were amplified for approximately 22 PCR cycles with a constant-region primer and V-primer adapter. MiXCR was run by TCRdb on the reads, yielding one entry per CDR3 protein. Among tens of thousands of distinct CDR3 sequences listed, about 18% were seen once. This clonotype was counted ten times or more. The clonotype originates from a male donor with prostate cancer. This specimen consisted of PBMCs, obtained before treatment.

CDR3 in amino acids: CSVEDRLEAFF. CDR3 DNA sequence: TGCAGCGTTGAAGATCGGCTGGAAGCTTTCTTT. The chain links TRBV29-1 to TRBJ1-1; D uncertain. The germline V gene has CDR1 SQVTM and CDR2 ANQGSEA. This CDR3 is built from 11 residues. Trimming removed 0 bases from V and 8 bases from J, with 7 bases in between.